The entry below gives a single TCR beta chain sequence along with its context. As yet, its antigen is unknown. Hyperthyroidism had been newly diagnosed in patients aged 18 to 65, and its duration was under 2 months. RNA transcripts served as the template for amplifying TCR beta CDR3 regions. HTBI primers were the set used in a first-round RT-PCR of the TCR CDR3. TCRdb recomputed calls from the multiplex PCR reads with MiXCR, one row per CDR3 protein. Of a few hundred thousand distinct CDR3 sequences detected, 15% to 19% appear once; the ten largest clones hold around a quarter. This specimen belongs to a study of T cells in Graves' hyperthyroidism and ophthalmopathy. Broader study findings: Clonotypes that were expanded in thyroid above 0.001 mostly appeared in blood too.

The CDR3 totals 15 residues. The germline CDR1 and CDR2 sequences are KGHSH and LQKENI. V was clipped by 0 bases and J by 8 bases; unmatched bases: 9. The chain has TRBV18 and TRBJ2-7; TRBD2 matches at 8 bases. Material: blood. The clonotype was recovered from a young woman with Graves' hyperthyroidism that later progressed to Graves' ophthalmopathy. The CDR3 DNA follows: TGTGCCAGCTCACCACCTGGACTAGCCTCTACGCAGCAGTACTTC. Its protein product is CASSPPGLASTQQYF.